Presented here are 21 T cell receptor beta chains from one specimen sequenced in a study of T cell repertoires in cytomegalovirus infection. TCRdb used MiXCR to reprocess the reads, holding one entry per CDR3 protein. The repertoire consists of around 740,000 distinct CDR3 sequences, with 35% occurring once and the leading ten covering around 3%. Material for sequencing was PBMCs. The receptors come from a human donor in good health (CMV status not recorded). Some clones in this sample may be carry-over from other donors' samples.

This chain links TRBV4-1 with TRBJ2-1; D unclear. This CDR3 contains 15 residues. V gave up 5 bases and J gave up 8 bases, with 19 bases separating them. The germline gives CDR1 MGHRA, CDR2 YSYEKL. In DNA form, the CDR3 reads TGCGCCAGCAGCGGGGTGCCGGGTATTGGTGATGAGCAGTTCTTC. This codes for CASSGVPGIGDEQFF.

The rearrangement joins TRBV7-9 to TRBJ2-3; TRBD1 might be the D (6 bases). CDR1 SEHNR and CDR2 FQNEAQ come from the germline V gene (reference sequence). This CDR3 is built from 16 residues. V was shortened by 5 bases and J by 4 bases, with 19 bases between the two germline ends. As DNA, the CDR3 is TGTGCCAGCAGCGACCCAGGGTACAGGGACGCAGATACGCAGTATTTT. The encoded protein is CASSDPGYRDADTQYF.

In this sample, this clonotype turned up many times. The rearrangement joins TRBV7-8 to TRBJ1-1; D is possibly TRBD1 (6 bases). The CDR3 is 15 amino acids. Germline CDR1 SGHVS, CDR2 FQNEAQ. Trimming removed 3 bases from V and 6 bases from J, with 17 bases in between. DNA for the CDR3: TGTGCCAGCAGCTTGGCCAGTACAGGGATCGCTGAAGCTTTCTTT. Translating it yields CASSLASTGIAEAFF.

The rearrangement joins TRBV12-3 or TRBV12-4 to TRBJ1-1; a weak D match, TRBD1 (5 bases). The CDR3 spans 14 residues. V was pared by 6 bases and J by 0 bases, with 11 bases between. The CDR3: CASSPGFMNTEAFF. For the CDR3, the DNA is TGTGCCAGCAGCCCAGGGTTCATGAACACTGAAGCTTTCTTT.

This clonotype was seen a handful of times. The chain uses TRBV6-6 and TRBJ2-1; 11 bases match TRBD2. Looked up from germline, CDR1 is MNHNY and CDR2 is SVGAGI (reference sequence). Germline trimming cut 8 bases from V and 2 bases from J; bases unmatched to any gene: 2. This CDR3 has 14 amino acids. The CDR3 DNA reads TGTGCCAGCCAGGGACTAGCGGCCTACAATGAGCAGTTCTTC. Protein: CASQGLAAYNEQFF.

The V gene is TRBV7-8, the J gene TRBJ2-2; D assignment may be TRBD1 or TRBD2 (5 bases each). This CDR3 has 19 amino acids. Between the trimmed V and J ends, which lost 5 bases and 0 bases, there was a span of 22 bases. Looked up from germline, CDR1 is SGHVS and CDR2 is FQNEAQ. The chain's CDR3 is CASSLHRDGGTPNTGELFF. In nucleotides, the CDR3 is TGTGCCAGCAGCCTCCATCGGGACGGCGGAACTCCGAACACCGGGGAGCTGTTTTTT.

About this clonotype: This sequence may be a read error, since a much larger clone differs from it by one base. This is likely a read error, given that the CDR3 carries no conserved phenylalanine or tryptophan at its end. The chain couples TRBV7-2 to TRBJ1-1; D perhaps matches TRBD1 (5 bases). Germline values: CDR1 SGHTA, CDR2 FQGNSA. V was cut by 1 base and J by 1 base, with 7 bases left in between. The CDR3 is 14 amino acids. CDR3 protein: CASSLERGNTEAFC. The CDR3 coding sequence is TGTGCCAGCAGCTTAGAAAGGGGGAACACTGAAGCTTTCTGT.

This chain uses TRBV28 with TRBJ2-2, with D unresolved. This CDR3 has 12 amino acids. V was clipped by 6 bases and J by 6 bases, with 8 bases between them. Germline assignment: CDR1 MDHEN and CDR2 SYDVKM. In DNA, the CDR3 is TGTGCCAGCAGGAAGGGCCCCGGGGAGCTGTTTTTT. Amino acid sequence: CASRKGPGELFF.

This chain connects TRBV7-3 to TRBJ1-2, with 12 bases matching TRBD1. The CDR3 covers 15 residues. With 5 bases clipped from V and 4 bases from J, the junction kept 5 bases outside the gene matches. Germline V gene lookup returns CDR1 SGHTA and CDR2 FQGTGA. CDR3 sequence: CASSRGQGAAYGYTF. DNA of the CDR3: TGTGCCAGCAGCCGGGGACAGGGGGCGGCCTATGGCTACACCTTC.

Comment on this clonotype: The junction and the germline gene differ at one end; a read error may be behind it. The CDR3 is CASTGGTTETQYF. In nucleotides, the CDR3 is TGTGCCAGCACCGGCGGGACGACAGAGACGCAGTATTTT. This chain connects TRBV6-5 to TRBJ2-3, with D tentatively TRBD2 (6 bases). The CDR3 runs 13 residues. Germline values: CDR1 MNHEY, CDR2 SVGAGI.

This clonotype was seen a single time. This chain uses TRBV18 with TRBJ2-7; 9 bases line up with TRBD2. J lost 7 bases, V lost 3 bases, and 7 bases had no gene match. Germline CDR1 KGHSH, CDR2 LQKENI. The length of the CDR3 is 14 residues. The CDR3 nucleotides are TGTGCCAGCTCACCGGGCGGGAGGGCCCAAGAGCAGTACTTC. Its translation: CASSPGGRAQEQYF.

The gene calls are TRBV11-3 and TRBJ2-2, with 11 positions matching TRBD2. Unmatched junction bases numbered 4, after V lost 6 bases and J lost 1 base. CDR3 length: 16 residues. Germline V gene sequence: CDR1 SGHNT, CDR2 YENEEA. CDR3 region: CASRHTSGRNTGELFF. CDR3 sequence (DNA): TGTGCCAGCAGACACACTAGCGGGAGGAACACCGGGGAGCTGTTTTTT.

This clonotype was picked up a small number of times. This rearrangement joins TRBV7-8 to TRBJ2-3; 7 nucleotides agree with TRBD2. Losses at the gene ends were 2 bases for V and 5 bases for J; bases not matched to a gene: 7. The CDR3 contains 15 residues. The germline gives CDR1 SGHVS, CDR2 FQNEAQ. The CDR3: CASSLQASGRDTQYF. CDR3 DNA: TGTGCCAGCAGCTTACAGGCTAGCGGAAGAGATACGCAGTATTTT.

The rearrangement links TRBV7-9 to TRBJ2-6; D possibly matches TRBD1 or TRBD2 (5 bases each). V lost 2 bases to trimming and J lost 4 bases, with 15 bases between them. The germline V gene encodes CDR1 SEHNR and CDR2 FQNEAQ (reference sequence). The CDR3 covers 17 residues. Here the CDR3 reads CASSLPSSGTGANVLTF. CDR3 DNA sequence: TGTGCCAGCAGCTTACCCTCCTCGGGGACCGGGGCCAACGTCCTGACTTTC. Filled out from reference TRBV7-9 and TRBJ2-6, the complete variable domain reads DTGVSQNPRHKITKRGQNVTFRCDPISEHNRLYWYRQTLGQGPEFLTYFQNEAQLEKSRLLSDRFSAERPKGSFSTLEIQRTEQGDSAMYLCASSLPSSGTGANVLTFGAGSRLTVL.

The rearrangement links TRBV27 to TRBJ2-7; D gene uncertain. CDR3 length equals 15 residues. Trimming took off 2 bases at V and 5 bases at J, with 16 bases between the two ends. In germline, CDR1 is MNHEY, CDR2 SMNVEV (reference sequence). CDR3 sequence: CASSLTAWREDEQYF. For the CDR3, the DNA is TGTGCCAGCAGTTTAACCGCCTGGAGAGAGGACGAGCAGTACTTC.

A few counts support this clonotype. J is TRBJ2-2 and V is TRBV7-3, with 8 bases aligning to TRBD2. The ends lost 8 bases at V and 0 bases at J; junction bases unmatched: 5. Germline V gene sequence: CDR1 SGHTA, CDR2 FQGTGA. The CDR3 is made up of 15 amino acids. Here the CDR3 reads CASRAGGANTGELFF. The CDR3 DNA reads TGTGCCAGCCGGGCGGGGGGCGCGAACACCGGGGAGCTGTTTTTT.

The chain couples TRBV20-1 to TRBJ1-3; 8 nucleotides align to TRBD1. Germline-derived CDR1 and CDR2 are DFQATT and SNEGSKA (reference sequence). This CDR3 region has 13 residues. After removal of 7 bases from V and 2 bases from J, the junction contained 4 bases not matched to a gene. CDR3 sequence (DNA): TGCAGTGGGAAACAGGGGGCTGGAAACACCATATATTTT. Translated: CSGKQGAGNTIYF.

This clonotype was detected only a few times. This rearrangement joins TRBV7-4 to TRBJ2-7; 9 bases agree with TRBD1. V was pared by 3 bases and J by 5 bases, with 5 bases of the junction left unmatched. The CDR3 covers 14 residues. Germline values: CDR1 SGHVT, CDR2 SQSDAQ. The CDR3 here is CASSFGTGSHEQYF. As DNA, the CDR3 is TGTGCCAGCAGCTTCGGGACAGGGAGTCACGAGCAGTACTTC.

This clonotype has only a few counts. The chain carries TRBV28 and TRBJ2-1; D possibly corresponds to TRBD1 (6 bases). The CDR3 covers 15 residues. V lost 8 bases to trimming and J lost 0 bases, with 14 bases between them. Per germline, CDR1 MDHEN and CDR2 SYDVKM. The CDR3 DNA sequence: TGTGCCAGCGTTCCCCAGGGGCTCTCCTACAATGAGCAGTTCTTC. Amino acids: CASVPQGLSYNEQFF.

This clonotype came up a few times. The rearrangement uses TRBV7-8 and TRBJ1-5; tentative D call: TRBD1 (5 bases). The V end was cut by 1 base, the J end by 3 bases, with 7 bases between. Germline V lookup: CDR1 SGHVS, CDR2 FQNEAQ. There are 14 residues in the CDR3. The CDR3 reads CASSLEGDNQPQHF. CDR3 in DNA: TGTGCCAGCAGCTTAGAAGGGGACAATCAGCCCCAGCATTTT.

In this sample, this clonotype turned up many times. CDR3 amino acids: CASSFGGNTDTQYF. DNA of the CDR3: TGCGCCAGCAGCTTCGGGGGAAACACAGATACGCAGTATTTT. This chain joins TRBV5-1 and TRBJ2-3, with a possible D match to TRBD2 (6 bases). Trimming stripped 2 bases from V and 2 bases from J, with 9 bases between. Germline V gene sequence: CDR1 SGHRS, CDR2 YFSETQ. This CDR3 spans 14 amino acids.